This T cell receptor (beta chain) emerged from a study of identical twins. The study, taken as a whole, reports: Beta out-of-frame sequences showed weaker excess sharing between twins. When twins shared out-of-frame alpha sequences, those sequences had excess low generation probability.

This CDR3 has 15 residues. Trimming took off 8 bases at V and 4 bases at J, with 23 bases between the two ends. Per the germline V gene, CDR1 is DFQATT and CDR2 is SNEGSKA (reference sequence). Comment on this clonotype: What it binds is not known.

Template switching added a universal primer binding site, and final cDNA carried unique molecular identifiers. TCRdb independently ran MiXCR on the 5' RACE reads; one entry per CDR3 protein. The sample records some 900,000 distinct CDR3 sequences, 9% to 15% being singletons. These data were likewise used in another study, on yellow fever vaccine responses in identical twins. Turning to that study: Twin vaccine T cell responses reportedly seemed partly convergent, partly personalized.

Material: PBMCs. The rearrangement uses TRBV20-1 and TRBJ2-5; the D gene is possibly TRBD2 (6 bases). This TCR came from a woman aged 18-30 years in good health. The CDR3 DNA reads TGCAGTTCTGGCCGGGACTTGGCCGAGAGAGAGACCCAGTACTTC. It yields the protein CSSGRDLAERETQYF.